This entry describes one TCR beta chain. This specimen belongs to a study of early T cells in non-severe SARS-CoV-2 infection. V shed 2 bases, J shed 4 bases, and the junction held 7 bases outside the gene matches. Germline V gene lookup returns CDR1 MNHEY and CDR2 SVGAGI. CDR3 length: 15 residues. As part of library construction, unique molecular identifiers were attached to individual cDNA molecules. TCRdb passed the 5' RACE reads through MiXCR, listing each CDR3 protein once. Of tens of thousands of distinct CDR3 sequences listed, under 12% are singletons. The sequence came from an adult who was a healthcare worker with PCR-confirmed SARS-CoV-2 infection or an uninfected control (not recorded which). The V gene is TRBV6-5, the J gene TRBJ2-7, with 8 bases matching TRBD1. The specimen was whole blood. In DNA form, the CDR3 reads TGTGCCAGCAGTTACGGGGGGCAGGGGGCTTACGAGCAGTACTTC. It specifies CASSYGGQGAYEQYF.